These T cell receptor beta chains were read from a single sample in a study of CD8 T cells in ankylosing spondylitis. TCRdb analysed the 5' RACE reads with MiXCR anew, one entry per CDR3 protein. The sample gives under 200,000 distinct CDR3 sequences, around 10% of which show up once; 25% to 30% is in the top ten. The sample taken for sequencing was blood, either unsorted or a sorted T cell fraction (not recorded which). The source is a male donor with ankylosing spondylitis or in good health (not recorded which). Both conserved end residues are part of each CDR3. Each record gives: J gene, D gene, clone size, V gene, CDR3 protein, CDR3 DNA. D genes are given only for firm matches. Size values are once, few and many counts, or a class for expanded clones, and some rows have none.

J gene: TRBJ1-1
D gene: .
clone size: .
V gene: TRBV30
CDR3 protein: CAWSPGVGTEAFF
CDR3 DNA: TGTGCCTGGAGTCCCGGGGTGGGGACTGAAGCTTTCTTT

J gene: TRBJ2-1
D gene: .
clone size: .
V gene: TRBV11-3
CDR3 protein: CASSLTVNRASYNEQFF
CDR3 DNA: TGTGCCAGCAGCTTAACCGTTAACAGGGCCTCCTACAATGAGCAGTTCTTC

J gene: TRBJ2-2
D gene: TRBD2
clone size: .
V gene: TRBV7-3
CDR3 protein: CASSLMLAGGRLSGELFF
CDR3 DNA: TGTGCCAGCAGCTTAATGCTAGCGGGGGGGCGGTTGAGCGGGGAGCTGTTTTTT

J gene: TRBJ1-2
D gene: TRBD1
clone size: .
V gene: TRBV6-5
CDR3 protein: CASSFIGQGASYYGYTF
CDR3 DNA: TGTGCCAGCAGTTTTATCGGACAGGGGGCTTCTTACTATGGCTACACCTTC

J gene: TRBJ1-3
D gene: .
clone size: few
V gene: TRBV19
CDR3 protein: CASTPTGSSGNTIYF
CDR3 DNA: TGTGCCAGTACCCCCACAGGGTCCTCTGGAAACACCATATATTTT

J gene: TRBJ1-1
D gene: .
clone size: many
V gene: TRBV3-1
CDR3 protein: CASSQDWMGTEAFF
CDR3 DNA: TGTGCCAGCAGCCAAGATTGGATGGGCACTGAAGCTTTCTTT

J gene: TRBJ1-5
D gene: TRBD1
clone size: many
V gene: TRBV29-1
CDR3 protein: CSVTTGDSLQPQHF
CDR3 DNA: TGCAGCGTTACTACCGGGGACAGCCTTCAGCCCCAGCATTTT

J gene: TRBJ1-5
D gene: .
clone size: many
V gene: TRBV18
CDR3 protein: CASSQKENNQPQHF
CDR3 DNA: TGTGCCAGCTCACAGAAGGAGAACAATCAGCCCCAGCATTTT

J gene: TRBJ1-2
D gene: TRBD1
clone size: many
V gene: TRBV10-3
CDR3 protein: CAISAPGGQVYGYTF
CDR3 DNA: TGTGCCATCAGTGCCCCCGGGGGACAGGTCTATGGCTACACCTTC

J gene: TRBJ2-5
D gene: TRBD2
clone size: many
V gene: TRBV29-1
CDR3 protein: CSAPIAGGEETQYF
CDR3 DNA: TGCAGCGCTCCGATAGCGGGGGGCGAGGAGACCCAGTACTTC

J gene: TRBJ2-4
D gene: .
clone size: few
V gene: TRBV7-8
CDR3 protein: CASSSRDGTKNIQYF
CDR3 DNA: TGTGCCAGCAGCTCCCGGGACGGCACCAAAAACATTCAGTACTTC

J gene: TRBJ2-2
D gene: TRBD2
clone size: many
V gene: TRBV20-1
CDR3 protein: CSASLAGGLTGELFF
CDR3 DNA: TGCAGTGCTAGCCTAGCGGGGGGACTCACCGGGGAGCTGTTTTTT

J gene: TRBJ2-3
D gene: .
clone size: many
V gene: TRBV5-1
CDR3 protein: CASSLGPSVGTDTQYF
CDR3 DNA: TGCGCCAGCAGCTTGGGCCCAAGTGTCGGCACAGATACGCAGTATTTT

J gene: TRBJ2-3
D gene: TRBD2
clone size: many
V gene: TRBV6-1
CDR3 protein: CASTEGRGADTQYF
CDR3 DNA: TGTGCCAGCACCGAAGGGCGGGGGGCAGATACGCAGTATTTT

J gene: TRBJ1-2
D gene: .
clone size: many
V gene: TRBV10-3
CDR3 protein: CAIKGTSDGYTF
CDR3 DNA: TGTGCCATCAAAGGAACGTCAGATGGCTACACCTTC

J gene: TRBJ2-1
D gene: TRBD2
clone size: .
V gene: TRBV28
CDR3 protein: CASSSAGGNNNEQFF
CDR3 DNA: TGTGCCAGCAGTTCCGCGGGGGGCAACAACAATGAGCAGTTCTTC

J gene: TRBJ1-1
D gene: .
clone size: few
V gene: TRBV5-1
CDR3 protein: CASSLRGVNTEAFF
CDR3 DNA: TGCGCCAGCAGCTTGCGGGGGGTGAACACTGAAGCTTTCTTT

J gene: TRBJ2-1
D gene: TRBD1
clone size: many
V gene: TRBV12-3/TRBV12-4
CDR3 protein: CATCPPGTGGNEQFF
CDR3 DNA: TGTGCCACCTGTCCTCCCGGGACAGGGGGGAATGAGCAGTTCTTC

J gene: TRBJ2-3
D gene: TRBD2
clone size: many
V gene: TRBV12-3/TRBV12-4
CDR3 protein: CASSWTSGGTDTQYF
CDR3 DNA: TGTGCCAGCAGTTGGACTAGCGGGGGCACAGATACGCAGTATTTT

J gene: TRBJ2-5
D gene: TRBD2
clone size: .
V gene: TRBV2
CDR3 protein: CATKPAGLSRETQYF
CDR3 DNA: TGTGCCACTAAACCAGCGGGACTTTCTAGAGAGACCCAGTACTTC

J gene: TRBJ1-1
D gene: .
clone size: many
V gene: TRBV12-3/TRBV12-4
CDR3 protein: CASSLGGDVKEAFF
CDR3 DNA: TGTGCCAGCAGTTTAGGAGGAGATGTAAAGGAAGCTTTCTTT

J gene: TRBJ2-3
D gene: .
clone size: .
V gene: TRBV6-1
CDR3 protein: CASSDQGWGDTQYF
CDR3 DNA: TGTGCCAGCAGTGACCAGGGCTGGGGAGATACGCAGTATTTT

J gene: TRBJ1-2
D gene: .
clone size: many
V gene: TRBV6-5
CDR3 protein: CASSYSWTRAINYGYTF
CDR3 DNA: TGTGCCAGCAGTTACTCGTGGACGAGGGCGATTAACTATGGCTACACCTTC

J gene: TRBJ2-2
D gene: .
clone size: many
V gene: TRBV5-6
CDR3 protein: CASRSVGGELFF
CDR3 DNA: TGTGCCAGCAGATCGGTCGGCGGGGAGCTGTTTTTT

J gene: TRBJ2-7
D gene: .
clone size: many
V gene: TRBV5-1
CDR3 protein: CASSNDQGSYEQYF
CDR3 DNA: TGCGCCAGCAGTAATGACCAGGGGTCCTACGAGCAGTACTTC

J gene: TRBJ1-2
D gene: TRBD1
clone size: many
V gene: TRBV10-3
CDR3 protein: CAIREQGTNYGYTF
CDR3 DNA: TGTGCCATCAGGGAACAGGGGACTAACTATGGCTACACCTTC

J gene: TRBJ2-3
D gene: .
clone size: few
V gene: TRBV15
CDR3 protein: CATTLGNRATDTQYF
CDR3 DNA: TGTGCCACCACCCTAGGGAACAGGGCCACAGATACGCAGTATTTT

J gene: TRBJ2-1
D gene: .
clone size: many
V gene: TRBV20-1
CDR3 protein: CSALAQFPYNEQFF
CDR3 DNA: TGCAGTGCCCTTGCCCAATTCCCCTACAATGAGCAGTTCTTC

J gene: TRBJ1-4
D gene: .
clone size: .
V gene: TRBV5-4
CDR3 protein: CASSLTGDATNEKLFF
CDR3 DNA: TGTGCCAGCAGCTTAACAGGAGACGCAACTAATGAAAAACTGTTTTTT

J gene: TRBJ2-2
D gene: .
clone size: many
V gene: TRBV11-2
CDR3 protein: CASSPVGLAGGGTPGSCFF
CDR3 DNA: .

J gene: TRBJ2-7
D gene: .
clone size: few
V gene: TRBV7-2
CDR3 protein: CASSPTDRPAQAYEQYF
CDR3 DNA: TGTGCCAGCAGCCCTACAGACAGGCCAGCACAGGCCTACGAGCAGTACTTC